The sequence of this TCR beta chain was determined in a study of T-cell memory formation after mild COVID-19 (dated by TCRdb to the early 2020s). A note on the overall study: TCR sequence clusters from the two donors were found to be largely donor specific. In a couple of donors, T-cell clones that expanded and contracted after mild COVID-19 were tracked by sequencing TCRalpha and TCRbeta repertoires over time. Two young, previously healthy adult volunteers, one female and one male, were included in the cohort. General study outcomes and caveats: The study covered only a couple of mild cases, and larger cohorts including severe cases with pre-infection samples were considered necessary. Contracting CD4+ clones were found mainly in CM and EM memory subsets, while CD8+ clones were enriched in EMRA. The second-wave clones that peaked on day 37 were not confirmed to be SARS-CoV-2 specific. Some responding clones were found in pre-infection memory, which suggests that pre-existing cross-reactive memory T cells took part in the SARS-CoV-2 response. Balanced CD4/CD8 phenotypes were observed for clones contracting from day 15 to 85, whereas a bias towards CD4+ was observed for a second wave of clones expanding from day 15 to 37.

Comment on this clonotype: The specificity of this receptor is unknown. No clone much larger than this one lies a single base away; base qualities are absent.

The sequencer listed for this sample is Illumina NovaSeq 6000. TCRalpha and TCRbeta cDNA libraries were built by 5'RACE with constant-segment primers, adding sample barcodes and unique molecular identifiers. RNA was extracted from every sample with Trizol reagent. Amplification of the libraries took two PCR steps, and the second step added a second sample barcode plus Illumina TruSeq adapters. Libraries were sequenced on an Illumina NovaSeq with 2 x 150 bp paired-end reads. Processing in the source paper ran as follows. With migec v1.2.7, reads were demultiplexed and then collapsed into UMI-guided consensus sequences. Using mixcr v2.1.11, UMI consensuses were aligned to TRA and TRB V and J templates and then assembled into clonotypes. Expanded or contracted clonotypes were those called significant by both edgeR and NoisET, with noise models trained on biological replicates. edgeR calls used a false discovery rate-adjusted p below 0.01 and a log2 fold-change threshold of 1. As an exploratory analysis of dynamics, max-normalized trajectories of the 1000 most abundant clonotypes were examined by PCA with hierarchical clustering. Separately sequenced CD4+ and CD8+ repertoires were used to assign the CD4 or CD8 phenotype of responding clones. TCRdb reworked the public reads: Q25 trimming with fastp, MiXCR clone assembly, productive beta chains retained. Each CDR3 protein gets just one entry, which takes the most common genes and DNA from the rows behind it. The V and J calls reflect TCRdb's pipeline rather than the authors' work. This sample is represented by fewer than 650,000 distinct CDR3 sequences; approximately 15% of them were singletons. In total, the top ten clones hold about 7.4% of the sample.

Ficoll-Paque density gradient centrifugation was used to isolate PBMCs. Deletion took 6 bases off V and 4 bases off J, with a span of 16 bases between the germline ends. The CDR3 numbers 15 residues from cysteine through phenylalanine. The CDR3 DNA has 45 bases and is translated from base 1. The chain joins TRBV12-3 or TRBV12-4 to TRBJ1-5; tentative D gene TRBD1, with 6 bases matching. The sample taken for sequencing was PBMCs or a T cell subset sorted from them (not recorded which). The receptor comes from an adult woman who had mild COVID-19 (a few samples of this study predate the infection). The sample titles of this study are shuffled in the database, so cell type and time point are left out; the donor was told from shared clones. The CDR3 in this case is CASSRGGLINQPQHF. The sequence in DNA is TGTGCCAGCAGCCGGGGGGGGCTGATAAATCAGCCCCAGCATTTT.